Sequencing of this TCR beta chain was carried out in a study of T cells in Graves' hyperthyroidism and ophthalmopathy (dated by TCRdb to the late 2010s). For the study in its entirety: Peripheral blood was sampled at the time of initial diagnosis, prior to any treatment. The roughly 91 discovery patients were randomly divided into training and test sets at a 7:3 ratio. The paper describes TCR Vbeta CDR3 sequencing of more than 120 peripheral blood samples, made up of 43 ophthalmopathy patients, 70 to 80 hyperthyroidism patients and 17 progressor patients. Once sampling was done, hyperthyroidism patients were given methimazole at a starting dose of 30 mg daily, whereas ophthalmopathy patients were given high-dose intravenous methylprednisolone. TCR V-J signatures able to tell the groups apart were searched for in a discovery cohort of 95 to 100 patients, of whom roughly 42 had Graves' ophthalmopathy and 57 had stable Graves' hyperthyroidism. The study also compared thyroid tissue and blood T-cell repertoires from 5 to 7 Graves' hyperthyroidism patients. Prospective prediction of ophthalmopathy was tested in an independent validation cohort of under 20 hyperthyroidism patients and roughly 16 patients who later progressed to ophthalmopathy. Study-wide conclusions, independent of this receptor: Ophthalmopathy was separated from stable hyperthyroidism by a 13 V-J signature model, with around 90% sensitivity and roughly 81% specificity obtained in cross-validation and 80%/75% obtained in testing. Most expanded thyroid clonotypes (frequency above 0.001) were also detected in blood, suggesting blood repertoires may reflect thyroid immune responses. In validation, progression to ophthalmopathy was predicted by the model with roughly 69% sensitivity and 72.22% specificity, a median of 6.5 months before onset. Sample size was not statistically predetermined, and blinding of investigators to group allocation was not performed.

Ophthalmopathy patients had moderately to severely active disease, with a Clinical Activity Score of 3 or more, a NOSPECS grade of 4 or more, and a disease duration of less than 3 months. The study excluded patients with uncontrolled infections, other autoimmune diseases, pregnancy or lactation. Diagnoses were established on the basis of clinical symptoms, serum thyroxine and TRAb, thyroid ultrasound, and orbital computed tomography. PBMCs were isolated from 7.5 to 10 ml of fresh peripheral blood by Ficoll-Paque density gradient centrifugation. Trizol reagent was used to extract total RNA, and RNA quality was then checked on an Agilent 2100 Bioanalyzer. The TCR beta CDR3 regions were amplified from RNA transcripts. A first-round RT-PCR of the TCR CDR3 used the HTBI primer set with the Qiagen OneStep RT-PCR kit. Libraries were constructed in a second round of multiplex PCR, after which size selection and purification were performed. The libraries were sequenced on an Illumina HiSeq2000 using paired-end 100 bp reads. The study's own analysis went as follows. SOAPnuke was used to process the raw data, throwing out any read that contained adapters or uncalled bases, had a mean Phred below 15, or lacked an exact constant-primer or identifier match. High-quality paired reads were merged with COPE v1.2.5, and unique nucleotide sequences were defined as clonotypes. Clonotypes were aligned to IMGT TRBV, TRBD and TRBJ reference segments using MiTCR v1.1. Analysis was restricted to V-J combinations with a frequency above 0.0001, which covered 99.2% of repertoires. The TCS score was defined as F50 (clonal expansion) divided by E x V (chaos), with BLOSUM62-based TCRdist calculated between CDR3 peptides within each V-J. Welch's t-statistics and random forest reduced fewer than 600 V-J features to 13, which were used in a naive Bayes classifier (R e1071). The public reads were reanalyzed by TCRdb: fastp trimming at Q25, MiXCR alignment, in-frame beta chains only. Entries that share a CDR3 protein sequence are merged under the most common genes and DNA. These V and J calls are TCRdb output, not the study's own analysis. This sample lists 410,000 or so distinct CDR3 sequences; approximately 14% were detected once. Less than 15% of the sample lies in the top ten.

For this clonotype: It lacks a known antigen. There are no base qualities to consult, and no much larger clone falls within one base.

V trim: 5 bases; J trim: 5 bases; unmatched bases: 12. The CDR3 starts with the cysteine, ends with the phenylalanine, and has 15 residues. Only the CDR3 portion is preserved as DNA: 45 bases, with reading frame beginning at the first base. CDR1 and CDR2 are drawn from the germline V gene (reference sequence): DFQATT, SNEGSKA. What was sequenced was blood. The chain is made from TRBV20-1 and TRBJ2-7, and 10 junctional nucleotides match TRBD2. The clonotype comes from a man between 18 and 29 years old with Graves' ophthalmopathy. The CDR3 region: CSAYRPSGSLNEQYF. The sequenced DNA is TGCAGTGCTTATAGACCTAGCGGGAGTTTAAACGAGCAGTACTTC.